This paragraph covers one TCR beta chain sequence. The antigen is not known. This record comes from a study of STAT5B mutations in CD4+ large granular lymphocyte leukemia. Study-level background: Among healthy controls, a particular HLA allele went with more CDR3 'QG' motifs.

This CDR3 is built from 13 residues. Germline lookup yields CDR1 KGHSH and CDR2 LQKENI. V lost 6 bases and J 6 bases, leaving 11 bases between the germline ends. Libraries were prepared by immunoSEQ multiplex PCR; TCRdb keeps only in-frame clonotypes and omits some of them. Found here are 30,000 to 40,000 clones, over 65% of them singletons; the top ten hold about 3%. The study's findings and limits: Main leukemic clonotypes were patient-specific, but approximately 27% appeared at low frequency elsewhere. The CD4+ versus CD8+ T-LGLL clonality difference may reflect limited sample size. 8/27 top patient clones versus 2/35 control clones were TRBV06-family.

Input material: CD4+ T cells from blood buffy coats. V usage is TRBV18 and J usage is TRBJ2-2; D remains ambiguous. The sequence derives from a human donor in good health. Written as DNA, the CDR3 is TGTGCCAGCTCCCCAGAGAGAGCCGGGGAGCTGTTTTTT. Translated, it gives CASSPERAGELFF.